This TCR beta chain was observed in a study of CD8 T cell repertoires and HIV-1 epitope variants. In the study overall: Autologous T cell-negative cells served as antigen-presenting cells in equal numbers.

From germline, CDR1 is SEHNR and CDR2 FQNEAQ (reference sequence). V lost 3 bases and J lost 4, with 3 bases in between. This CDR3 spans 11 amino acids. Survey-depth immunoSEQ sequencing covered TCR beta CDR3 regions. Using immunoSEQ multiplex PCR, the repertoire was profiled, and TCRdb retains in-frame clones only, with some absent. The data show about 95,000 clones, with roughly four fifths seen just once and 25% to 30% held by the top ten. This sequence joins TRBV7-9 and TRBJ1-1; D gene unclear. The source is a male donor with HIV. The sequenced sample was uncultured baseline CD8+ T cells from peripheral blood mononuclear cells (PBMCs). CDR3 coding DNA: TGTGCCAGCAGCTTTACCACTGAAGCTTTCTTT. Translating it yields CASSFTTEAFF.